Listed below are T cell receptor beta chains from one sample, sequenced in a study of blood T cell repertoires in COVID-19. Generated by immunoSEQ multiplex PCR, the TCRdb table keeps only in-frame clones and is missing some. Among 250,000 or so clones listed, around 90% were seen once. The sample was PBMCs or T cells enriched from blood (not recorded which). Receptors were obtained from a woman between 45 and 60 years old who had recovered from COVID-19. The CDR3 runs from the conserved cysteine through the conserved F or W. Fields, in order: clone size, D gene, V gene, CDR3 length, J gene, CDR3 DNA, CDR3 protein. The D gene is left open where the match is weak. Rows give clone size only sometimes, using once, few, many, or a class for an expanded clone.

once,TRBD1,TRBV2,13,TRBJ1-1,TGTGCCAGCTGCCTGGACAGGGAGACTGAAGCTTTCTTT,CASCLDRETEAFF
-,-,TRBV7-9,13,TRBJ1-1,TGTGCCAGCAGCTTACGTCTAAACCCTGAAGCTTTCTTT,CASSLRLNPEAFF
-,TRBD2,TRBV27,17,TRBJ2-2,TGTGCCAGCAGTTTATTGTCGCCTAGCGGGTCCACCGGGGAGCTGTTTTTT,CASSLLSPSGSTGELFF
-,TRBD1,TRBV30,13,TRBJ1-1,TGTGCCTGGGACAGGGAGAGTGTCACTGAAGCTTTCTTT,CAWDRESVTEAFF
once,TRBD1,TRBV5-5,16,TRBJ2-6,TGTGCCAGCAGCTTGAACAGGGGGCAAGGGGCCAACGTCCTGACTTTC,CASSLNRGQGANVLTF
-,TRBD2,TRBV5-1,15,TRBJ2-1,TGCGCCAGCAGCTTCGCTAGCGGGAGGAGTGAAGAGCAGTTCTTC,CASSFASGRSEEQFF
-,TRBD2,TRBV11-2,16,TRBJ2-2,TGTGCCAGCGGGTGGCTAGCGGGGCCGAACACCGGGGAGCTGTTTTTT,CASGWLAGPNTGELFF
-,-,TRBV19,16,TRBJ1-2,TGTGCCAGTAGTATAGTTCTCGGGAGGGGGAACTATGGCTACACCTTC,CASSIVLGRGNYGYTF
-,TRBD1,TRBV6-1,12,TRBJ2-1,TGTGCCAGCAGTGAAGACAGGGGGACCACCTTCTTC,CASSEDRGTTFF
-,-,TRBV3-1/TRBV3-2,15,TRBJ1-3,TGTGCCAGCAGCTCCCCACAGAACTCTGGAAACACCATATATTTT,CASSSPQNSGNTIYF
-,-,TRBV7-9,14,TRBJ1-1,TGTGCCAGCAGCTTACCCCCACTACAAAGAGAAGCTTTCTTT,CASSLPPLQREAFF
-,-,TRBV6-6,13,TRBJ2-2,TGTGCCAGCACCCCCCTCAACACCGGGGAGCTGTTTTTT,CASTPLNTGELFF
-,TRBD1,TRBV5-1,13,TRBJ1-2,TGCGCCAGCAGCTCGGCAGGGGGTGAAGGCTACACCTTC,CASSSAGGEGYTF
-,-,TRBV6-1,14,TRBJ1-2,TGTGCCAGCAGTGAAGCTCACGGGAACTATGGCTACACCTTC,CASSEAHGNYGYTF
-,-,TRBV18,13,TRBJ1-2,TGTGCCAGCTCACCGGGACTGAACTATGGCTACACCTTC,CASSPGLNYGYTF
once,TRBD2,TRBV19,14,TRBJ2-1,TGTGCCAGTAGTATCAGCGGGAGGCCCGATGAGCAGTTCTTC,CASSISGRPDEQFF
-,TRBD2,TRBV19,16,TRBJ2-3,TGTGCCAGTAGTATCCGGACTAGCGGACACACAGATACGCAGTATTTT,CASSIRTSGHTDTQYF
-,TRBD2,TRBV10-2,14,TRBJ2-7,TGCGCCAGCACGACTGGACTAGGAGGCGCCGAGCAGTACTTC,CASTTGLGGAEQYF
-,TRBD1,TRBV25-1,13,TRBJ1-2,TGTGCCAGCAATAAGGGGACAGGGGATGGCTACACCTTC,CASNKGTGDGYTF
-,-,TRBV29-1,10,TRBJ2-1,TGCAGCGTTCAGGTTAATGAGCAGTTCTTC,CSVQVNEQFF
-,TRBD2,TRBV24-1,16,TRBJ2-1,TGTGCCACCAGTGGGACTAGCGGGACCTCCTACAATGAGCAGTTCTTC,CATSGTSGTSYNEQFF
-,TRBD2,TRBV3-1/TRBV3-2,15,TRBJ2-1,TGTGCCAGCAGCCAAGATTCCCTAGCGGACAATGAGCAGTTCTTC,CASSQDSLADNEQFF
once,-,TRBV7-3,16,TRBJ2-2,TGTGCCAGCAGCTTAATTCGGACTCCGAACACCGGGGAGCTGTTTTTT,CASSLIRTPNTGELFF
-,-,TRBV30,13,TRBJ2-1,TGTGCCTGGGGGGGCGACCAAAACAATGAGCAGTTCTTC,CAWGGDQNNEQFF
-,TRBD2,TRBV29-1,12,TRBJ2-1,TGCAGCGTGAGGACTAGCGCGTTCGAGCAGTTCTTC,CSVRTSAFEQFF
-,TRBD1,TRBV6-5,13,TRBJ2-7,TGTGCCAGCAGGACAGGGGTAACCTACGAGCAGTACTTC,CASRTGVTYEQYF
-,TRBD2,TRBV15,17,TRBJ2-1,TGTGCTTCCGGGACTAGCGGGAGGGCCGTATCCTACAATGAGCAGTTCTTC,CASGTSGRAVSYNEQFF
-,TRBD1,TRBV29-1,14,TRBJ1-6,TGCAGCGCCCGGGACAGGGGGTACGATTCACCCCTCCACTTT,CSARDRGYDSPLHF
-,-,TRBV6-2/TRBV6-3,19,TRBJ1-3,TGTGCCAGCAGTCCAACCTCAACCAGACTGTCGCCCTCTGGAAACACCATATATTTT,CASSPTSTRLSPSGNTIYF
few,-,TRBV9,17,TRBJ1-1,TGTGCCAGCAGCGCCTCGACATCCGACCCAATGAACACTGAAGCTTTCTTT,CASSASTSDPMNTEAFF
-,-,TRBV28,17,TRBJ2-6,TGTGCCAGCAGTTCTCCGTGGAGGCGCTCTGGGGCCAACGTCCTGACTTTC,CASSSPWRRSGANVLTF
-,TRBD2,TRBV18,18,TRBJ2-2,TGTGCCAGCTCACCCCCAGGACTAGCGGGACAGAACACCGGGGAGCTGTTTTTT,CASSPPGLAGQNTGELFF
-,-,TRBV28,14,TRBJ1-6,TGTGCCAGCAGGAGGGGACTGGGCCACACACCCCTCCACTTT,CASRRGLGHTPLHF
-,-,TRBV25-1,14,TRBJ2-5,TGTGCCAGCAGTGAATCAAGCAGGGGAGAGACCCAGTACTTC,CASSESSRGETQYF
-,-,TRBV19,12,TRBJ2-7,TGTGCCAGTATGGACAGATCCTACGAGCAGTACTTC,CASMDRSYEQYF
-,-,TRBV18,16,TRBJ2-2,TGTGCCAGCTCACCACCGATGGACTACGACACCGGGGAGCTGTTTTTT,CASSPPMDYDTGELFF
-,-,TRBV28,14,TRBJ1-2,TGTGCCAGCAGTTTATTTCGCGGGACCCATGGCTACACCTTC,CASSLFRGTHGYTF
-,TRBD1,TRBV25-1,11,TRBJ1-2,TGTGCCAGCAGTCAACGGGGGGACAGGATCTTC,CASSQRGDRIF
-,-,TRBV7-2,15,TRBJ2-1,TGTGCCAGCAGCTTAAATTTAGGGAGTAACAATGAGCAGTTCTTC,CASSLNLGSNNEQFF
-,-,TRBV7-3,14,TRBJ2-1,TGTGCCAGCAGCTTAAGGACAGCTGACAATGAGCAGTTCTTC,CASSLRTADNEQFF